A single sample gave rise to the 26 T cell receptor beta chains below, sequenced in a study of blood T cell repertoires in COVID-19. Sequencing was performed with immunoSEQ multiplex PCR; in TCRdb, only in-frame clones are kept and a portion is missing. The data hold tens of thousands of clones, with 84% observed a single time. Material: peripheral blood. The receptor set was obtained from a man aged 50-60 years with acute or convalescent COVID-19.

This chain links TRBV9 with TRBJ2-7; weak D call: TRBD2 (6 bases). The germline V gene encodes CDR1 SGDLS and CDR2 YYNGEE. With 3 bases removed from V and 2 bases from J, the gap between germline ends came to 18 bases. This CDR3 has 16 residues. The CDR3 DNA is TGTGCCAGCAGCGGTCACCGGGACTTCCAAGCCTACGAGCAGTACTTC. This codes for CASSGHRDFQAYEQYF. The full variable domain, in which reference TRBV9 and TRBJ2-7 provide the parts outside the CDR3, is DSGVTQTPKHLITATGQRVTLRCSPRSGDLSVYWYQQSLDQGLQFLIQYYNGEERAKGNILERFSAQQFPDLHSELNLSSLELGDSALYFCASSGHRDFQAYEQYFGPGTRLTVT.

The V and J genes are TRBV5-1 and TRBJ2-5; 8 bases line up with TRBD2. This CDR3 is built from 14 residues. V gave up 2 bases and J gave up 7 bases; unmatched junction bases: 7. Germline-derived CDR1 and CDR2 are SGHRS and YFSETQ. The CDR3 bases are TGCGCCAGCAGCTTTAGCGGGGCGCGGGGGACCCAGTACTTC. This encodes CASSFSGARGTQYF.

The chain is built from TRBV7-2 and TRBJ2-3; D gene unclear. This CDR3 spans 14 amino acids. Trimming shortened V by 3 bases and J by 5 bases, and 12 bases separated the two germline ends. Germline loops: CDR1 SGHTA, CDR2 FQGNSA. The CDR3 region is CASSFRYLVDTQYF. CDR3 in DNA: TGTGCCAGCAGCTTCCGCTATCTAGTAGATACGCAGTATTTT.

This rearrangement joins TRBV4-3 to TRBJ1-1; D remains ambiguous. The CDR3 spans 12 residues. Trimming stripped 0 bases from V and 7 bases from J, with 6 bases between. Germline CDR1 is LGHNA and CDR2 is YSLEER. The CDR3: CASSQDFNEAFF. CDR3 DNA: TGCGCCAGCAGCCAAGATTTTAATGAAGCTTTCTTT.

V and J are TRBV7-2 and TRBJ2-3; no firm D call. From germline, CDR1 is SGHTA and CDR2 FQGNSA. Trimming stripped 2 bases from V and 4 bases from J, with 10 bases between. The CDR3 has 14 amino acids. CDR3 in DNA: TGTGCCAGCAGCTTAACTCCGCCCCCAGATACGCAGTATTTT. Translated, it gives CASSLTPPPDTQYF.

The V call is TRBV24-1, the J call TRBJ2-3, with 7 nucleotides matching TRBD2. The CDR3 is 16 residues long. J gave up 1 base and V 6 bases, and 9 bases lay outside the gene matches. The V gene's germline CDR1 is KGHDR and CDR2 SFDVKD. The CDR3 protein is CATSKRGGGGTDTQYF. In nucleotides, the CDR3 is TGTGCCACCAGTAAGCGGGGCGGAGGGGGCACAGATACGCAGTATTTT.

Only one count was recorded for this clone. This CDR3 is CASKVPPRGEQYF. Here the CDR3 DNA reads TGTGCCAGTAAAGTTCCTCCAAGAGGCGAGCAGTACTTC. V gene TRBV19 combines with J gene TRBJ2-7; D not resolved. This CDR3 region has 13 residues. Germline V gene sequence: CDR1 LNHDA, CDR2 SQIVND (reference sequence). The V end lost 7 bases, the J end lost 6 bases, and 16 bases lay between the germline ends.

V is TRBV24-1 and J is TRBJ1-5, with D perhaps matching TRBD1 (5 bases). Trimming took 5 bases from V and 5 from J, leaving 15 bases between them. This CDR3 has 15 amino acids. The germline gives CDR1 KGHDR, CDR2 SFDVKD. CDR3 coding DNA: TGTGCCACCAGTGCCCCAGGAGGGACCGATCAGCCCCAGCATTTT. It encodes CATSAPGGTDQPQHF.

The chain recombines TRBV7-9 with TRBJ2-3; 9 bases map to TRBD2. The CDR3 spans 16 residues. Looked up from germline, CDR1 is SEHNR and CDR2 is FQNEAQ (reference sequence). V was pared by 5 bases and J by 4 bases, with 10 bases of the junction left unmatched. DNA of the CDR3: TGTGCCAGCAGCCGACCCCTTAGCGGGGGAGCAGATACGCAGTATTTT. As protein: CASSRPLSGGADTQYF. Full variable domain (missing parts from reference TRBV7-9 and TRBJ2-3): DTGVSQNPRHKITKRGQNVTFRCDPISEHNRLYWYRQTLGQGPEFLTYFQNEAQLEKSRLLSDRFSAERPKGSFSTLEIQRTEQGDSAMYLCASSRPLSGGADTQYFGPGTRLTVL.

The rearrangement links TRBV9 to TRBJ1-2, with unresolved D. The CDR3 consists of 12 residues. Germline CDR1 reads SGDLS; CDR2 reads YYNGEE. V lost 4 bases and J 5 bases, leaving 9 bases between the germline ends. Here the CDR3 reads CASSSQHYGYTF. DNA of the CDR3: TGTGCCAGCAGCTCTCAACATTATGGCTACACCTTC.

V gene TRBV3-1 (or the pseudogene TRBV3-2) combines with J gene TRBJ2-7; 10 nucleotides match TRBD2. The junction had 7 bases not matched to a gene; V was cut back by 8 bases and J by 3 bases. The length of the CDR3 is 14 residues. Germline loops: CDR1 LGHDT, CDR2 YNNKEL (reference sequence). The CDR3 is CASPTGLAIYEQYF. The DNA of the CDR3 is TGTGCCAGCCCTACGGGACTAGCGATCTACGAGCAGTACTTC.

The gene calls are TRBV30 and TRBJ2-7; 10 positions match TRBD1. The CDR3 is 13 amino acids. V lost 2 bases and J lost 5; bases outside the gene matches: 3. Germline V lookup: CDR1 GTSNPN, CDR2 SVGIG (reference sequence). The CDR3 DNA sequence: TGTGCCTGGAGTTTCGGGACAGGGGACGAGCAGTACTTC. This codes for CAWSFGTGDEQYF.

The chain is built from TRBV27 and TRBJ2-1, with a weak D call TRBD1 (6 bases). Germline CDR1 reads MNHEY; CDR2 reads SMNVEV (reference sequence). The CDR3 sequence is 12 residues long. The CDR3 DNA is TGTGCAGCAGGGGTCTCCCGGGGTGAGCAGTTCTTC. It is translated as CAAGVSRGEQFF.

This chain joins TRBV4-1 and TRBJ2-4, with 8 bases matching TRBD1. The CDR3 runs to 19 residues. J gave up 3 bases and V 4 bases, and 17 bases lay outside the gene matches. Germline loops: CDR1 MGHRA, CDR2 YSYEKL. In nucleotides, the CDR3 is TGCGCCAGCAGCCCTTCGTCCCGTACAGGGGGATACGGCAAAAACATTCAGTACTTC. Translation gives CASSPSSRTGGYGKNIQYF.

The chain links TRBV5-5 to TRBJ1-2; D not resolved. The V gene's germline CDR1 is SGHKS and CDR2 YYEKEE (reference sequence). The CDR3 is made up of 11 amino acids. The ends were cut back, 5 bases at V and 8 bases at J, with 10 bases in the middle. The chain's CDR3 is CASSATVGYTF. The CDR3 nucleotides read TGTGCCAGCAGTGCTACAGTGGGCTACACCTTC.

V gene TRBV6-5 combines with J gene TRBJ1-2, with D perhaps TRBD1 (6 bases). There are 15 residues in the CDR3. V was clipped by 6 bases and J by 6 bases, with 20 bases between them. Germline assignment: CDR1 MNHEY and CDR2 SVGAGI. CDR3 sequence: CASRTPGQRVNGYTF. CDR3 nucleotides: TGTGCCAGCAGAACTCCCGGACAGAGGGTGAATGGCTACACCTTC.

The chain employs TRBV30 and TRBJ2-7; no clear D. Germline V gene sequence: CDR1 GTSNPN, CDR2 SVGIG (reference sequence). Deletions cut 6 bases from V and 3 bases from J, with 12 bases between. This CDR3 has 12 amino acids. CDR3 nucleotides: TGTGCCTGCGACGCAGGTTACTACGAGCAGTACTTC. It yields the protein CACDAGYYEQYF.

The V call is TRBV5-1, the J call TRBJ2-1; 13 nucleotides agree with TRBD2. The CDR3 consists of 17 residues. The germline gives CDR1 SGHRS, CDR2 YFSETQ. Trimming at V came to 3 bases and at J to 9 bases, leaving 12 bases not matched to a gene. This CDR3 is CASSSGTRTSGSVEQFF. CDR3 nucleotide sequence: TGCGCCAGCAGCTCGGGAACTCGGACTAGCGGGAGTGTTGAGCAGTTCTTC.

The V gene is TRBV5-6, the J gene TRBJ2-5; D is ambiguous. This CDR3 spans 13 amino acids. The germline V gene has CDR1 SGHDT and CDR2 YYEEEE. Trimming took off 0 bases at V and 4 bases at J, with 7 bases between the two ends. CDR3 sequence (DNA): TGTGCCAGCAGCTTGGGGGCCCTAGAGACCCAGTACTTC. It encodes CASSLGALETQYF.

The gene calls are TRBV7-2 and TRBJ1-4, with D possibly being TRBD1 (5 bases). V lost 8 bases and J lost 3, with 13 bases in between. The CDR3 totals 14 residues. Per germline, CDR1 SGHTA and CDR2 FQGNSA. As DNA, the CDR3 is TGTGCCAGCTGCCGCGCGGGACCTAATGAAAAACTGTTTTTT. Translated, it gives CASCRAGPNEKLFF. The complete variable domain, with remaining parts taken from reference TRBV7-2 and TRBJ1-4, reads GAGVSQSPSNKVTEKGKDVELRCDPISGHTALYWYRQSLGQGLEFLIYFQGNSAPDKSGLPSDRFSAERTGGSVSTLTIQRTQQEDSAVYLCASCRAGPNEKLFFGSGTQLSVL.

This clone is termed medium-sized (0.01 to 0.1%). The CDR3 sequence: CAWSVPGGATTPLHF. In DNA form, the CDR3 reads TGTGCCTGGAGTGTTCCAGGGGGCGCGACGACACCCCTCCACTTT. This chain uses TRBV30 with TRBJ1-6, with 8 nucleotides matching TRBD1. This CDR3 has 15 amino acids. Germline CDR1 GTSNPN, CDR2 SVGIG (reference sequence). Trimming removed 0 bases from V and 11 bases from J; junction bases left unmatched: 9.

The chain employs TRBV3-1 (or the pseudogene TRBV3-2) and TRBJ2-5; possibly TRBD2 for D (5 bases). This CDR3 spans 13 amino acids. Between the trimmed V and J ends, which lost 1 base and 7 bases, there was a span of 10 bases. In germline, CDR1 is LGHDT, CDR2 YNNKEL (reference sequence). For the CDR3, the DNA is TGTGCCAGCAGCCAAGGCTCCCGGGGGACCCAGTACTTC. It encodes CASSQGSRGTQYF.

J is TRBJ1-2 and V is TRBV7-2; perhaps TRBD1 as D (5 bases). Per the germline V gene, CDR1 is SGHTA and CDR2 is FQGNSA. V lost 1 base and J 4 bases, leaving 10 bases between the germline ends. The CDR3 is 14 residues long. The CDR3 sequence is CASSLGVRGYGYTF. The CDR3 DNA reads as TGTGCCAGCAGCTTAGGTGTAAGGGGCTATGGCTACACCTTC.

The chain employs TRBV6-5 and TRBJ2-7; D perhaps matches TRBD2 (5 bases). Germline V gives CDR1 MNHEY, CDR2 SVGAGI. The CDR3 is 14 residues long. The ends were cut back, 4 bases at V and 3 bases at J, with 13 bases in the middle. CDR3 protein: CASSSPGKSYEQYF. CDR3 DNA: TGTGCCAGCAGTTCTCCCGGGAAAAGCTACGAGCAGTACTTC.

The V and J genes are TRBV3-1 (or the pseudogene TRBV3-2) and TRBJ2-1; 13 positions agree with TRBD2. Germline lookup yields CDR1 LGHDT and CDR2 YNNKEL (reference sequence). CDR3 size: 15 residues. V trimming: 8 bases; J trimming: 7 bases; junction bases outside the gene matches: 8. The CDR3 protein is CASALRGLAGNEQFF. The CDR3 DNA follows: TGTGCCAGCGCGCTGAGGGGACTAGCGGGAAATGAGCAGTTCTTC.

The chain's CDR3 is CASSLGTGYRIEAFF. For the CDR3, the DNA is TGTGCCAGCAGCTTAGGTACGGGATATCGCATTGAAGCTTTCTTT. The genes are TRBV7-2 and TRBJ1-1; D gene uncertain. With 1 base removed from V and 7 bases from J, the gap between germline ends came to 16 bases. CDR1 is SGHTA, CDR2 FQGNSA, per germline. The length of the CDR3 is 15 residues. Together with reference TRBV7-2 and TRBJ1-1, the CDR3 gives the full variable domain: GAGVSQSPSNKVTEKGKDVELRCDPISGHTALYWYRQSLGQGLEFLIYFQGNSAPDKSGLPSDRFSAERTGGSVSTLTIQRTQQEDSAVYLCASSLGTGYRIEAFFGQGTRLTVV.